This T cell receptor beta chain was observed in a study of control samples from healthy donors and cancer patients. After removal of 1 base from V and 2 bases from J, the junction contained 7 bases not matched to a gene. This CDR3 is built from 17 residues. Germline lookup yields CDR1 SEHNR and CDR2 FQNEAQ (reference sequence). The table came from immunoSEQ multiplex PCR; TCRdb's copy has only in-frame clones and leaves some out. The sample carries about 51,000 clones, about 92% recorded once. In the case of this clone: A single base separates this from a much larger clone, so it may be a read error.

The chain uses TRBV7-9 and TRBJ2-1; the match to TRBD2 covers 8 bases. Sequencing was done on a sample of PBMCs. The clonotype comes from a man aged 40-49 years with colorectal cancer. The CDR3 loop reads CASSLGAGSGAYNEQFF. As DNA, the CDR3 is TGTGCCAGCAGCTTAGGGGCGGGTAGCGGGGCCTACAATGAGCAGTTCTTC.